This TCR beta chain is drawn from a study of Graves' ophthalmopathy and Graves' hyperthyroidism. Each donor who had ophthalmopathy showed moderate-to-severe activity, a CAS of ≥3, a NOSPECS of ≥4, and a duration under 3 months. For repertoire sequencing, the TCR beta CDR3 regions were amplified from RNA transcripts. HTBI-primed RT-PCR formed the first round, and a multiplex PCR formed the second. TCRdb re-called the multiplex PCR reads through MiXCR, storing one row per CDR3 protein. This sample has about 210,000 distinct CDR3 sequences; 25% to 30% occur once, and the top ten carry over 7.5%. The sample holds many counts of this clonotype. Its antigen is not known. General study findings and limits: The model predicted ophthalmopathy progression with 70.59% sensitivity and less than 80% specificity.

This receptor was identified in a man in his fifties with Graves' ophthalmopathy. Sequencing was done on a sample of peripheral blood.

CDR3 DNA: TGTGCCAGCAGCGCGAGGCAGGGGGCGGGGGCTGAAGCTTTCTTT. It is translated as CASSARQGAGAEAFF. V usage is TRBV14 and J usage is TRBJ1-1; 8 nucleotides line up with TRBD1. This CDR3 has 15 amino acids. The J segment lost 6 bases and the V segment lost 5 bases, leaving 11 bases of the junction unmatched. CDR1 is SGHDN, CDR2 FVKESK, per germline.